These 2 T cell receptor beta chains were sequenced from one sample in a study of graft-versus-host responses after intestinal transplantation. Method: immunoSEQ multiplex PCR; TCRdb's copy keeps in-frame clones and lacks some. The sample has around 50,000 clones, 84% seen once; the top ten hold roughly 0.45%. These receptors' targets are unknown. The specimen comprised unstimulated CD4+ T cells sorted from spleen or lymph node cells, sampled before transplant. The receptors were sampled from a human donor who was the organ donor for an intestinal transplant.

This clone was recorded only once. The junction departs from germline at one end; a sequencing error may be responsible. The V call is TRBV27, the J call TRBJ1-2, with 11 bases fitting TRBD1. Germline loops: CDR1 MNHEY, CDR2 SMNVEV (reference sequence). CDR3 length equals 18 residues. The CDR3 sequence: CASSLSVDRGRLNYGYTF. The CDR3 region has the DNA TGTGCCAGCAGTCTATCAGTGGACAGGGGGCGCTTAAACTATGGCTACACCTTC.

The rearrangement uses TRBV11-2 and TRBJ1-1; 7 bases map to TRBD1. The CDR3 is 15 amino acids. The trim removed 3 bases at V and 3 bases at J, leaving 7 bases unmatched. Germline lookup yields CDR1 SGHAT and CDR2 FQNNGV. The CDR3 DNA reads TGTGCCAGCAGCTTGTGGACAGGAGGGGACACTGAAGCTTTCTTT. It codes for CASSLWTGGDTEAFF.